The TCR beta chain under discussion was sequenced for a study of shared clonotypes between healthy human individuals. About the study: Every donor yielded three CD4 naive, three CD4 memory, two CD8 naive and one CD8 memory plate.

The V gene end was trimmed by 6 bases and the J gene end by 4 bases; junction bases not matched to a gene: 5. The CDR3 is made up of 15 amino acids. CDR1 and CDR2 (germline): MNHNS, SASEGT. Regarding the study as a whole: Across subsets, estimated richness was generally greater for naive than for memory populations.

Worth noting for this clone: Its antigen remains unknown.

Using immunoSEQ multiplex PCR, the repertoire was profiled, and TCRdb retains in-frame clones only, with some absent. The sample lists millions of clones, 85% to 95% occurring once. This TCR came from a man aged 18 to 35 in good health. The specimen was naive CD4+ T cells sorted from blood. Subset in this sample: CD45RA+ positively selected. The chain joins TRBV6-1 to TRBJ2-7; 14 bases align to TRBD2. CDR3: CASRAGTSGGYEQYF. The CDR3 DNA reads as TGTGCCAGCAGAGCCGGGACTAGCGGGGGATACGAGCAGTACTTC.